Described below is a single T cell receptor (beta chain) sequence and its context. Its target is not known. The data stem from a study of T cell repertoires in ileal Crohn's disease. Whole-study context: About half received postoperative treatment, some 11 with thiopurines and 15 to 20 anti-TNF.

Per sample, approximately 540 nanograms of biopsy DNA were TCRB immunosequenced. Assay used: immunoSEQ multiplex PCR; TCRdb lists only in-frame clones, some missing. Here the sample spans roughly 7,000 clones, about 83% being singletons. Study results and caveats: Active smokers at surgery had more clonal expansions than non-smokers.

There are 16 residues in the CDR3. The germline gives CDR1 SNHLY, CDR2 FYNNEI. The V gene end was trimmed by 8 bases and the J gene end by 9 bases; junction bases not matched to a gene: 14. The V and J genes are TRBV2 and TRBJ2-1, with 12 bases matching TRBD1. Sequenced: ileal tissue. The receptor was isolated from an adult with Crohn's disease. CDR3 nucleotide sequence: TGTGCCAGCCAGAAACTTCCCGGGACAGGGGGCTTTGAGCAGTTCTTC. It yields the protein CASQKLPGTGGFEQFF.